This T cell receptor (beta chain) is drawn from a study of identical twins. Notes on the study in general: Models underestimated how often monozygotic twins shared out-of-frame TCR alpha.

Of note for this clonotype: Its specificity is unknown.

The V gene's germline CDR1 is MNHEY and CDR2 SVGEGT. V was trimmed by 6 bases and J by 0 bases, leaving 18 bases between them. The CDR3 covers 17 residues. Each CDR3 protein is one row after TCRdb ran MiXCR on the 5' RACE reads. The sample carries about 200,000 distinct CDR3 sequences, 8% to 11% recorded once. The rearrangement uses TRBV6-2 or TRBV6-3 and TRBJ2-4; D uncertain. The clonotype originates from a man aged 50-60 years in good health. The sample comprised memory T cells sorted from blood. DNA for the CDR3: TGTGCCAGCAGACCGTCAGGATACTCTCTAGCCAAAAACATTCAGTACTTC. Residues: CASRPSGYSLAKNIQYF.